A single sample is the source of the 4 T cell receptor beta chains below, sequenced in a study of blood T cell repertoires in COVID-19. Measured with immunoSEQ multiplex PCR; TCRdb has only the in-frame clones, and not every one. The sample yields roughly 130,000 clones, about 92% seen once. Source material: peripheral blood. These receptors were taken from a man in his sixties with COVID-19, enrolled during active disease.

This clone was detected only a few times. The chain links TRBV7-9 to TRBJ2-1; 10 bases align to TRBD2. The ends lost 6 bases at V and 12 bases at J; junction bases unmatched: 11. Germline CDR1 and CDR2: SEHNR and FQNEAQ (reference sequence). This CDR3 is built from 14 residues. DNA for the CDR3: TGTGCCAGCAGGCCGCCCCTAGCGGGAGCGGGGCAGTTCTTC. This translates into CASRPPLAGAGQFF. The full variable domain, in which reference TRBV7-9 and TRBJ2-1 provide the parts outside the CDR3, is DTGVSQNPRHKITKRGQNVTFRCDPISEHNRLYWYRQTLGQGPEFLTYFQNEAQLEKSRLLSDRFSAERPKGSFSTLEIQRTEQGDSAMYLCASRPPLAGAGQFFGPGTRLTVL.

This chain joins TRBV2 and TRBJ1-2, with D possibly being TRBD1 (6 bases). Per the germline V gene, CDR1 is SNHLY and CDR2 is FYNNEI. The V end was cut by 6 bases, the J end by 6 bases, with 8 bases between. The CDR3 length is 11 residues. CDR3 protein: CASRTGDGYTF. In DNA form, the CDR3 reads TGTGCCAGCAGGACAGGTGATGGCTACACCTTC.

The chain links TRBV2 to TRBJ2-3; D not resolved. This CDR3 contains 14 residues. V lost 4 bases to trimming and J lost 4 bases, with 12 bases between them. Germline values: CDR1 SNHLY, CDR2 FYNNEI. CDR3 sequence reads: CASSAGWASDTQYF. The CDR3 DNA reads TGTGCCAGCAGTGCTGGGTGGGCCTCAGATACGCAGTATTTT.

The chain recombines TRBV6-5 with TRBJ1-1; TRBD1 aligns across 8 bases. The V segment lost 7 bases and the J segment 7 bases; nucleotides outside the gene matches: 14. CDR1 is MNHEY and CDR2 is SVGAGI in the germline V gene. This CDR3 region has 15 residues. The CDR3: CASTPAGTGNNEAFF. In nucleotides, the CDR3 is TGTGCCAGCACCCCCGCCGGGACAGGCAATAATGAAGCTTTCTTT.